Each of the 15 T cell receptor beta chains below was sequenced from the same sample in a study of regulatory T cells in long-lasting Graves disease. The time point was: newly diagnosed GD, antithyroid drugs for less than 3 months. PBMCs were the source of the RNA used for TCR sequencing. Arm-PCR with iRepertoire HTBI primers amplified the CDR3 regions for these TCR beta libraries. TCRdb used MiXCR to reprocess the multiplex PCR reads, holding one entry per CDR3 protein. This table has over 450,000 distinct CDR3 sequences, around 11% appearing once. The sample was also linked to a second study, of T cells in Graves' hyperthyroidism and ophthalmopathy.

Sequencing used peripheral blood mononuclear cells (PBMCs), obtained at new diagnosis, from a patient treated with antithyroid drugs. These receptors came from a woman in her twenties or thirties with Graves disease.

There are many counts of this clonotype. The chain combines TRBV2 with TRBJ2-7, with 7 bases lining up with TRBD1. This CDR3 is built from 14 residues. The V gene's germline CDR1 is SNHLY and CDR2 FYNNEI. V dropped 4 bases and J dropped 2; count of bases not matched to a gene: 5. The CDR3 region is CASSGQGRAYEQYF. CDR3 nucleotides: TGTGCCAGCAGTGGACAGGGACGAGCCTACGAGCAGTACTTC.

Comments on this clonotype: A clone one base away is much larger, so this may be a read error. This sequence joins TRBV5-1 and TRBJ2-5, with D perhaps TRBD2 (5 bases). In germline, CDR1 is SGHRS, CDR2 YFSETQ. This CDR3 spans 16 amino acids. V lost 2 bases, J lost 11 bases, and 25 bases lay in between. The CDR3 DNA follows: TGCGCCAGCAGCTTACTAGTCGCCGGCTCCTACAATGAGCAGTACTTC. Residues: CASSLLVAGSYNEQYF.

This clonotype was observed at least ten times. The chain joins TRBV28 to TRBJ2-7; no reliable D call. The V gene's germline CDR1 is MDHEN and CDR2 SYDVKM. The CDR3 has 15 amino acids. V lost 4 bases, J lost 0 bases, and 13 bases lay in between. The CDR3 loop is CASSSGRWTSYEQYF. CDR3 DNA sequence: TGTGCCAGCAGTTCGGGCAGATGGACCTCCTACGAGCAGTACTTC.

This clonotype was seen ten or more times. The genes are TRBV20-1 and TRBJ2-1, with 10 bases fitting TRBD2. The CDR3 runs 14 residues. J gave up 7 bases and V 5 bases, and 8 bases lay outside the gene matches. The germline gives CDR1 DFQATT, CDR2 SNEGSKA (reference sequence). CDR3 nucleotides: TGCAGTGCTGTGACTAGCGGGTTAGCTAATGAGCAGTTCTTC. Protein product: CSAVTSGLANEQFF.

The chain combines TRBV18 with TRBJ2-2; D might be TRBD2 (7 bases). The germline V gene encodes CDR1 KGHSH and CDR2 LQKENI. V gave up 3 bases and J gave up 4 bases, with 9 bases separating them. The CDR3 covers 14 residues. The CDR3 coding sequence is TGTGCCAGCTCACCCGGGGGGCCCACCGGGGAGCTGTTTTTT. Translation: CASSPGGPTGELFF.

This clonotype was counted many times. The V and J genes are TRBV7-3 and TRBJ2-2; a possible D gene is TRBD2 (5 bases). There are 16 residues in the CDR3. Trimming removed 0 bases at V and 0 bases at J, with 8 bases between. The germline V gene encodes CDR1 SGHTA and CDR2 FQGTGA. CDR3: CASSLTGRANTGELFF. The CDR3 DNA reads TGTGCCAGCAGCTTAACTGGGCGGGCGAACACCGGGGAGCTGTTTTTT.

This sequence joins TRBV27 and TRBJ1-2; no firm D call. Trimming took 5 bases from V and 4 from J, leaving 11 bases between them. Germline CDR1 and CDR2: MNHEY and SMNVEV (reference sequence). This CDR3 contains 13 residues. CDR3: CASSETGLYGYTF. CDR3 DNA: TGTGCCAGCAGTGAAACCGGACTCTATGGCTACACCTTC.

V and J are TRBV28 and TRBJ2-1; possibly TRBD1 for D (5 bases). CDR1 is MDHEN, CDR2 SYDVKM, per germline. V lost 9 bases to trimming and J lost 0 bases, with 12 bases between them. This CDR3 comprises 14 residues. In DNA, the CDR3 is TGTGCCAGTCTAAGGACAAGCTCCTACAATGAGCAGTTCTTC. Protein sequence: CASLRTSSYNEQFF.

This chain connects TRBV10-1 to TRBJ2-2; TRBD1 aligns across 8 bases. CDR3 length equals 15 residues. J was trimmed by 4 bases and V by 4 bases; bases with no gene match: 5. Germline assignment: CDR1 WNHNN and CDR2 SYGVQD (reference sequence). CDR3 nucleotide sequence: TGCGCCAGCAGTGCAGACAGGGGTGGCACCGGGGAGCTGTTTTTT. Its translation: CASSADRGGTGELFF.

The chain carries TRBV6-2 or TRBV6-3 and TRBJ2-7; possibly TRBD2 for D (6 bases). CDR1 and CDR2 from the germline V gene are MNHEY and SVGEGT. Trimming cost V 0 bases and J 5 bases, with 17 bases left between them. The CDR3 consists of 16 residues. CDR3 DNA sequence: TGTGCCAGCAGTTACTCGGGCGGGGTTCTTTTCAACGAGCAGTACTTC. Translation gives CASSYSGGVLFNEQYF.

This clonotype was detected many times. The chain recombines TRBV18 with TRBJ2-1; 12 bases agree with TRBD2. V shed 2 bases and J 7 bases; nucleotides not matched to a gene: 6. The CDR3 is made up of 16 amino acids. Germline V gives CDR1 KGHSH, CDR2 LQKENI. CDR3 DNA: TGTGCCAGCTCACCAGATCTAGCGGGAGGGCAAAATGAGCAGTTCTTC. Translation: CASSPDLAGGQNEQFF.

This clonotype was observed at least ten times. This sequence joins TRBV7-2 and TRBJ2-1; 8 bases fit TRBD2. Germline CDR1 and CDR2: SGHTA and FQGNSA. V lost 6 bases and J lost 7; bases outside the gene matches: 11. This CDR3 region has 15 residues. The CDR3 here is CASSQEAGVWNEQFF. In DNA form, the CDR3 reads TGTGCCAGCAGTCAAGAAGCGGGAGTATGGAATGAGCAGTTCTTC.

This clonotype was recorded at least ten times. This sequence joins TRBV24-1 and TRBJ2-3; a weak D match, TRBD2 (6 bases). V lost 5 bases to trimming and J lost 2 bases, with 19 bases between them. The CDR3 loop spans 17 amino acids. CDR1 KGHDR and CDR2 SFDVKD come from the germline V gene. The CDR3 sequence: CATSGVSPGLFTDTQYF. CDR3 DNA sequence: TGTGCCACCAGTGGGGTGTCGCCGGGACTCTTCACAGATACGCAGTATTTT.

This clonotype was observed at least ten times. J is TRBJ1-1 and V is TRBV18, with 9 bases aligning to TRBD1. V lost 3 bases and J lost 12; bases outside the gene matches: 11. CDR1 and CDR2 (germline): KGHSH, LQKENI. This CDR3 has 14 residues. The CDR3 region has the DNA TGTGCCAGCTCACCTGGGGACAGGGTGTCCTCAACTTTCTTT. Translating gives CASSPGDRVSSTFF.

This clonotype was seen only a few times. This sequence joins TRBV6-5 and TRBJ2-3; D remains unclear. Germline V gene sequence: CDR1 MNHEY, CDR2 SVGAGI. The CDR3 is 15 amino acids. Trimming shortened V by 2 bases and J by 0 bases, and 9 bases separated the two germline ends. CDR3 protein: CASSYTATSTDTQYF. The CDR3 DNA sequence: TGTGCCAGCAGTTACACAGCTACTAGCACAGATACGCAGTATTTT.